The 8 T cell receptor beta chains listed next were all sequenced from one sample in a study of blood T cell repertoires in COVID-19. Measured with immunoSEQ multiplex PCR; TCRdb has only the in-frame clones, and not every one. The sample contains some 100,000 clones, about 90% of which appear only once. Sequenced input: peripheral blood. Receptors were obtained from a woman aged 30 to 39 with acute or convalescent COVID-19.

The chain couples TRBV3-1 (or the pseudogene TRBV3-2) to TRBJ1-1, with 7 positions matching TRBD1. CDR1 is LGHDT and CDR2 is YNNKEL in the germline V gene (reference sequence). The CDR3 spans 16 residues. J gave up 0 bases and V 4 bases, and 8 bases lay outside the gene matches. The CDR3 protein is CASSRAFRGMNTEAFF. The CDR3 DNA is TGTGCCAGCAGCCGGGCCTTCAGGGGGATGAACACTGAAGCTTTCTTT.

V gene TRBV6-1 combines with J gene TRBJ1-2; 7 positions match TRBD1. CDR1 and CDR2 (germline): MNHNS, SASEGT. Trimming took 2 bases from V and 2 from J; bases not matched to a gene: 2. The CDR3 loop spans 14 amino acids. In nucleotides, the CDR3 is TGTGCCAGCAGTGAAATGACAGGGAACTATGGCTACACCTTC. This codes for CASSEMTGNYGYTF.

This clone was seen more than once but under ten times. The chain uses TRBV9 and TRBJ2-2, with a weak D call TRBD2 (6 bases). The CDR3 has 16 amino acids. Between the trimmed V and J ends, which lost 0 bases and 4 bases, there was a span of 13 bases. The germline V gene encodes CDR1 SGDLS and CDR2 YYNGEE. CDR3 in amino acids: CASSVAVGTVTGELFF. The DNA for the CDR3 is TGTGCCAGCAGCGTAGCTGTCGGGACTGTCACCGGGGAGCTGTTTTTT.

This clone turned up a few times. This rearrangement joins TRBV30 to TRBJ1-4, with 8 bases identical to TRBD1. The CDR3 has 10 amino acids. Germline values: CDR1 GTSNPN, CDR2 SVGIG (reference sequence). As DNA, the CDR3 is TGTGGCAGGGGGCTTGAAAAACTGTTTTTT. Amino acid sequence: CGRGLEKLFF.

The genes are TRBV19 and TRBJ2-1, with 8 bases lining up with TRBD2. Germline V CDR1 and CDR2: LNHDA, SQIVND (reference sequence). V gave up 3 bases and J gave up 7 bases; unmatched junction bases: 11. The CDR3 contains 16 residues. The CDR3 sequence is CASSIQLAGGGNEQFF. In nucleotides, the CDR3 is TGTGCCAGTAGTATTCAGCTAGCGGGCGGAGGGAATGAGCAGTTCTTC.

This chain joins TRBV9 and TRBJ1-5; maybe TRBD1 (6 bases). This CDR3 is built from 14 residues. Trimming stripped 2 bases from V and 2 bases from J, with 8 bases between. Germline V gene sequence: CDR1 SGDLS, CDR2 YYNGEE. CDR3 loop: CASSVSGGNQPQHF. The CDR3 DNA follows: TGTGCCAGCAGCGTGTCAGGGGGCAATCAGCCCCAGCATTTT.

The chain carries TRBV28 and TRBJ2-2; TRBD1 might be the D (5 bases). Germline loops: CDR1 MDHEN, CDR2 SYDVKM. The CDR3 has 13 amino acids. V was shortened by 3 bases and J by 6 bases, with 8 bases between the two germline ends. DNA of the CDR3: TGTGCCAGCAGTTTTTGGGGCTCCGGGGAGCTGTTTTTT. Protein product: CASSFWGSGELFF.

This rearrangement joins TRBV5-1 to TRBJ2-7; the match to TRBD1 covers 8 bases. CDR1 and CDR2 from the germline V gene are SGHRS and YFSETQ. The CDR3 is 15 amino acids. Trimming removed 1 base from V and 3 bases from J; junction bases left unmatched: 6. CDR3 coding DNA: TGCGCCAGCAGCTTGACGACAGGGGTCCTCTACGAGCAGTACTTC. Amino acids: CASSLTTGVLYEQYF.